Each of the 23 T cell receptor beta chains below was sequenced from the same sample in a study of T cells in Graves' hyperthyroidism and ophthalmopathy. The investigators amplified TCR beta CDR3 regions from RNA transcripts. The HTBI set primed first-round TCR CDR3 RT-PCR. One entry per CDR3 protein results from TCRdb running MiXCR on the multiplex PCR reads. The repertoire holds over 250,000 distinct CDR3 sequences, roughly 13% seen once, with 30% to 40% in the top ten. The sample consisted of blood. These receptors originate from a woman aged 35 to 49 with Graves' ophthalmopathy.

This clonotype was detected a few times. The chain combines TRBV27 with TRBJ2-2, with 10 bases identical to TRBD2. This CDR3 contains 15 residues. V was clipped by 7 bases and J by 0 bases; unmatched bases: 2. Germline-derived CDR1 and CDR2 are MNHEY and SMNVEV (reference sequence). The CDR3 DNA sequence: TGTGCCAGCAAGCGGGGGGGCGCGAACACCGGGGAGCTGTTTTTT. Encoded protein: CASKRGGANTGELFF.

There are a few counts of this clonotype. The V call is TRBV7-2, the J call TRBJ2-2; no clear D. Looked up from germline, CDR1 is SGHTA and CDR2 is FQGNSA. V was pared by 5 bases and J by 7 bases, with 17 bases between. This CDR3 has 15 amino acids. CDR3 bases: TGTGCCAGCAGCCCATCCGCCGTCGGGTTCGGGGAGCTGTTTTTT. This sequence encodes CASSPSAVGFGELFF.

In this sample, this clonotype turned up many times. The V call is TRBV2, the J call TRBJ1-1, with TRBD1 matching over 7 bases. Per the germline V gene, CDR1 is SNHLY and CDR2 is FYNNEI. The CDR3 has 16 amino acids. V dropped 1 base and J dropped 0; count of bases not matched to a gene: 5. The CDR3 sequence: CASSEGQGPLNTEAFF. The CDR3 region has the DNA TGTGCCAGCAGTGAAGGACAGGGACCGTTGAACACTGAAGCTTTCTTT.

The rearrangement uses TRBV10-3 and TRBJ1-2; D is perhaps TRBD1 (5 bases). The V and J ends lost 6 bases and 6 bases respectively, with 14 bases between them. The CDR3 covers 13 residues. Germline V gives CDR1 ENHRY, CDR2 SYGVKD. The CDR3 nucleotides read TGTGCCATCAGCCGAGACAGTATCGATGGCTACACCTTC. Its protein product is CAISRDSIDGYTF.

The chain uses TRBV5-1 and TRBJ2-2; perhaps TRBD1 as D (6 bases). CDR3 size: 14 residues. Looked up from germline, CDR1 is SGHRS and CDR2 is YFSETQ. V shed 0 bases and J shed 6 bases, with 9 bases lying between them. CDR3: CASSLATGPGELFF. The CDR3 bases are TGCGCCAGCAGCTTGGCAACAGGGCCCGGGGAGCTGTTTTTT.

This clonotype was seen a handful of times. The CDR3 nucleotides read TGCGCCAGCAGCCAAGAAGGGGCAGGGAATCAGCCCCAGCATTTT. This gives the protein CASSQEGAGNQPQHF. The rearrangement joins TRBV4-1 to TRBJ1-5, with TRBD1 as a possible D gene (5 bases). Germline loops: CDR1 MGHRA, CDR2 YSYEKL. Deletions cut 0 bases from V and 4 bases from J, with 10 bases between. This CDR3 is built from 15 residues.

This clonotype was picked up many times. The V and J genes are TRBV20-1 and TRBJ1-1; D possibly corresponds to TRBD1 (6 bases). Deletions cut 0 bases from V and 6 bases from J, with 20 bases between. The CDR3 totals 16 residues. Germline V gene sequence: CDR1 DFQATT, CDR2 SNEGSKA (reference sequence). Written as DNA, the CDR3 is TGCAGTGCTAGAGACCCAATATCACCCACAGGGTCTGAAGCTTTCTTT. It is translated as CSARDPISPTGSEAFF.

This clonotype was seen ten or more times. The V gene is TRBV10-3, the J gene TRBJ2-7; D is ambiguous. Deletions cut 1 base from V and 4 bases from J, with 14 bases between. This CDR3 is 15 amino acids long. Germline values: CDR1 ENHRY, CDR2 SYGVKD. The DNA of the CDR3 is TGTGCCATCAGTGAGTTTGTGGGTTCGGCATACGAGCAGTACTTC. Protein sequence: CAISEFVGSAYEQYF.

This clonotype was observed a few times. This chain connects TRBV4-1 to TRBJ2-7; D is undetermined. CDR3 length equals 13 residues. Trimming stripped 3 bases from V and 3 bases from J, with 9 bases between. Germline V gives CDR1 MGHRA, CDR2 YSYEKL. CDR3 residues: CASSQTVRYEQYF. The DNA for the CDR3 is TGCGCCAGCAGCCAGACGGTTCGCTACGAGCAGTACTTC.

This clonotype was recorded many times. The chain joins TRBV28 to TRBJ1-5; maybe TRBD1 (6 bases). CDR3 length equals 15 residues. Deletions cut 5 bases from V and 4 bases from J, with 15 bases between. CDR1 is MDHEN and CDR2 is SYDVKM in the germline V gene. CDR3 region: CASSKGGRRNQPQHF. Here the CDR3 DNA reads TGTGCCAGCAGTAAGGGGGGGCGCCGGAATCAGCCCCAGCATTTT.

Concerning this clonotype: This may come from a read error, since a much larger clone is one base off. This sequence joins TRBV2 and TRBJ1-1, with 10 positions matching TRBD1. The germline V gene encodes CDR1 SNHLY and CDR2 FYNNEI. The CDR3 contains 15 residues. CDR3 DNA sequence: TGTGCCAGCAAAGCCGACAGGGGGCTTTCGGCTGAAGCTCTCTTT. This gives the protein CASKADRGLSAEALF.

This clonotype was seen at least ten times. The rearrangement joins TRBV7-2 to TRBJ2-1; 7 bases align to TRBD1. This CDR3 has 16 amino acids. V shed 5 bases and J 0 bases; nucleotides not matched to a gene: 7. Germline V lookup: CDR1 SGHTA, CDR2 FQGNSA. The CDR3: CASSTQGTISYNEQFF. The CDR3 DNA follows: TGTGCCAGCAGCACACAGGGGACAATCTCCTACAATGAGCAGTTCTTC.

V gene TRBV6-1 combines with J gene TRBJ1-5; TRBD1 matches at 8 bases. In germline, CDR1 is MNHNS, CDR2 SASEGT. The CDR3 has 14 amino acids. The ends lost 5 bases at V and 5 bases at J; junction bases unmatched: 5. The DNA of the CDR3 is TGTGCCAGCAGTAGACAGGGGAGCTATCAGCCCCAGCATTTT. Its translation is CASSRQGSYQPQHF.

This clonotype has a count of ten or more. The V call is TRBV2, the J call TRBJ2-7; D is undetermined. V lost 2 bases and J 3 bases, leaving 14 bases between the germline ends. Germline V gene data show CDR1 as SNHLY and CDR2 as FYNNEI. The CDR3 length is 15 residues. The CDR3 bases are TGTGCCAGCAGTGAAACGACTCGGATAAACTACGAGCAGTACTTC. It yields the protein CASSETTRINYEQYF.

This clonotype was seen many times. The chain uses TRBV20-1 and TRBJ2-7, with D hard to call. Germline V gene sequence: CDR1 DFQATT, CDR2 SNEGSKA (reference sequence). V shed 0 bases and J shed 3 bases, with 12 bases lying between them. The length of the CDR3 is 14 residues. The CDR3 here is CSAREVSENYEQYF. The CDR3 DNA reads TGCAGTGCTAGAGAGGTGAGCGAGAACTACGAGCAGTACTTC.

Note on this clonotype: This may be a read error: a much more frequent sequence differs by one nucleotide. The chain is built from TRBV29-1 and TRBJ2-7, with D uncertain. The CDR3 consists of 11 residues. Germline V gene data show CDR1 as SQVTM and CDR2 as ANQGSEA. V lost 7 bases to trimming and J lost 0 bases, with 7 bases between them. The DNA of the CDR3 is TGCAGCGCTGACATCTCCTACGAGCAGTACTTC. The encoded protein is CSADISYEQYF.

There are many counts of this clonotype. The chain employs TRBV12-3 or TRBV12-4 and TRBJ2-7; maybe TRBD2 (6 bases). V shed 7 bases and J shed 2 bases, with 18 bases lying between them. This CDR3 comprises 15 residues. The CDR3: CASTTERALAYEQYF. In DNA, the CDR3 is TGTGCCAGCACTACAGAGCGGGCCCTAGCCTACGAGCAGTACTTC.

This clonotype was counted only a few times. The chain combines TRBV20-1 with TRBJ2-5; a weak D match, TRBD1 (6 bases). CDR3 length equals 15 residues. The germline V gene encodes CDR1 DFQATT and CDR2 SNEGSKA (reference sequence). V lost 3 bases and J 1 base, leaving 15 bases between the germline ends. The CDR3 DNA is TGCAGTGCTAGGGGACACCATAAAATCCAAGAGACCCAGTACTTC. The encoded protein is CSARGHHKIQETQYF.

This sequence joins TRBV4-1 and TRBJ1-1, with no clear D. Trimming removed 0 bases from V and 11 bases from J, with 10 bases in between. This CDR3 contains 12 residues. Per the germline V gene, CDR1 is MGHRA and CDR2 is YSYEKL. In DNA form, the CDR3 reads TGCGCCAGCAGCCAAGATCCTAGGTCGGCTTTCTTT. Amino acids: CASSQDPRSAFF.

This clonotype was seen many times. The J gene is TRBJ1-1, the V gene TRBV18, with TRBD1 as a possible D gene (5 bases). Trimming took 3 bases from V and 0 from J, leaving 14 bases between them. The CDR3 length is 16 residues. Per germline, CDR1 KGHSH and CDR2 LQKENI. CDR3 sequence: CASSPRVDRMNTEAFF. The CDR3, as DNA: TGTGCCAGCTCACCGAGGGTCGACAGAATGAACACTGAAGCTTTCTTT.

Many counts were recorded for this clonotype. The chain employs TRBV15 and TRBJ1-1, with 7 bases that match TRBD1. CDR1 is LNHNV, CDR2 YYDKDF, per germline (reference sequence). The CDR3 has 14 residues. Trimming removed 4 bases from V and 4 bases from J; junction bases left unmatched: 6. The CDR3 sequence: CATSTDREATEAFF. In DNA, the CDR3 is TGTGCCACCAGCACAGACAGGGAGGCCACTGAAGCTTTCTTT.

This chain's CDR3 is CAITSESYNEQFF. CDR3 DNA: TGTGCCATCACTTCAGAATCCTACAATGAGCAGTTCTTC. The V and J genes are TRBV10-3 and TRBJ2-1; D is uncertain. Germline-derived CDR1 and CDR2 are ENHRY and SYGVKD. Trimming shortened V by 7 bases and J by 1 base, and 8 bases separated the two germline ends. This CDR3 spans 13 amino acids.

This clonotype was detected ten times or more. The V call is TRBV6-6, the J call TRBJ1-5; 7 nucleotides align to TRBD1. The V and J ends lost 2 bases and 3 bases, in that order; junction bases with no gene match: 10. The CDR3 sequence is 17 residues long. CDR1 is MNHNY, CDR2 SVGAGI, per germline (reference sequence). The CDR3 DNA follows: TGTGCCAGCAGTTACCGGGTAGGAGGGGGCGACAATCAGCCCCAGCATTTT. It is translated as CASSYRVGGGDNQPQHF.